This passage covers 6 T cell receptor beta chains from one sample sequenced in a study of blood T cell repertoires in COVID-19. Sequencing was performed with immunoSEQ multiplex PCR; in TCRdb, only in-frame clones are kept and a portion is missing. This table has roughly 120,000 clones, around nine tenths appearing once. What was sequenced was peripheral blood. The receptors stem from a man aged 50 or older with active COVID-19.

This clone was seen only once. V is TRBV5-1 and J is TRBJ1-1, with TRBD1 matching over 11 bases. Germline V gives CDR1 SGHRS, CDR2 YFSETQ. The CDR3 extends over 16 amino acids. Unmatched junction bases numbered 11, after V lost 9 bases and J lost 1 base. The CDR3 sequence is CATRGQGGFENTEAFF. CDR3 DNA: TGCGCCACCAGGGGACAGGGGGGTTTTGAGAACACTGAAGCTTTCTTT. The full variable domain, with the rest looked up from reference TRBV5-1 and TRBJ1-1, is KAGVTQTPRYLIKTRGQQVTLSCSPISGHRSVSWYQQTPGQGLQFLFEYFSETQRNKGNFPGRFSGRQFSNSRSEMNVSTLELGDSALYLCATRGQGGFENTEAFFGQGTRLTVV.

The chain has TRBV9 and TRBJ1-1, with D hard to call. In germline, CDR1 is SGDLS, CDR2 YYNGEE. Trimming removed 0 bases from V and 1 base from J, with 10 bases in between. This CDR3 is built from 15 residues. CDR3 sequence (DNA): TGTGCCAGCAGCGTAGGAGGGATGGCGAACACTGAAGCTTTCTTT. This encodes CASSVGGMANTEAFF.

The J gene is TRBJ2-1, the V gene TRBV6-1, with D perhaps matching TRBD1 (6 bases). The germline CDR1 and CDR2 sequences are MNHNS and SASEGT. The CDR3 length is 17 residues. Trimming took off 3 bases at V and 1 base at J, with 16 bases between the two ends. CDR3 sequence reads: CASSDDRWTSSYNEQFF. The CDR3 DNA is TGTGCCAGCAGTGACGACAGGTGGACCTCGTCCTACAATGAGCAGTTCTTC.

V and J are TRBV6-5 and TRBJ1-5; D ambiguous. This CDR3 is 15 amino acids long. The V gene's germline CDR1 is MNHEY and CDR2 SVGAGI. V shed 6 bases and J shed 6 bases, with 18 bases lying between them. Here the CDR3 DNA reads TGTGCCAGCAGGGGCAATAACGCCGTGGGTCAGCCCCAGCATTTT. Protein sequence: CASRGNNAVGQPQHF.

The CDR3, as DNA: TGCGCCAGCAGTGGGACTAGCGGGAACAATGAGCAGTTCTTC. It yields the protein CASSGTSGNNEQFF. The V gene is TRBV10-1, the J gene TRBJ2-1; 12 bases match TRBD2. The CDR3 loop spans 14 amino acids. Germline values: CDR1 WNHNN, CDR2 SYGVQD (reference sequence). V gave up 4 bases and J gave up 5 bases; unmatched junction bases: 0.

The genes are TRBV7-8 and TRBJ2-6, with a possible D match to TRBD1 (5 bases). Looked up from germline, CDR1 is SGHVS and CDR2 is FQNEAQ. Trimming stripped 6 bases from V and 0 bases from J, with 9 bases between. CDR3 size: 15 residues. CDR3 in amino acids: CASRRDSSGANVLTF. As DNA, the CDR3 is TGTGCCAGCAGACGAGACAGCTCTGGGGCCAACGTCCTGACTTTC.